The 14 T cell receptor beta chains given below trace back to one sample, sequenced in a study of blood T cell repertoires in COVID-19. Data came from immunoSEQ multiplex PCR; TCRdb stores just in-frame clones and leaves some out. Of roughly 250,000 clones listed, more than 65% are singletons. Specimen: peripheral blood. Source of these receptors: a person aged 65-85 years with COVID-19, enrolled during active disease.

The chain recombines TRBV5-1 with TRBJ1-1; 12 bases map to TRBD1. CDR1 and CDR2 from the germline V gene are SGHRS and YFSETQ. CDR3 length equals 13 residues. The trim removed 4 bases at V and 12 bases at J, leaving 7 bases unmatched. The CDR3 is CASSTGTGGWSFF. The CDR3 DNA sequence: TGCGCCAGCAGCACAGGGACAGGGGGCTGGTCTTTCTTT.

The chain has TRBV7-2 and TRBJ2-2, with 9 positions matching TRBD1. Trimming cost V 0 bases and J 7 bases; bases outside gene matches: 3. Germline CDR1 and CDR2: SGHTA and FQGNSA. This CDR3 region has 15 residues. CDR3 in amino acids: CASSLATGGIGELFF. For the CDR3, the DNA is TGTGCCAGCAGCTTAGCCACAGGGGGCATCGGGGAGCTGTTTTTT.

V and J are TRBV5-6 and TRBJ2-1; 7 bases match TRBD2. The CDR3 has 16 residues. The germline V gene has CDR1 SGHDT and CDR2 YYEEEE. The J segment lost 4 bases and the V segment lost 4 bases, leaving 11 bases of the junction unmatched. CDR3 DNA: TGTGCCAGCAGCCCCTGGGGGGGAGCGAGATACAATGAGCAGTTCTTC. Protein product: CASSPWGGARYNEQFF.

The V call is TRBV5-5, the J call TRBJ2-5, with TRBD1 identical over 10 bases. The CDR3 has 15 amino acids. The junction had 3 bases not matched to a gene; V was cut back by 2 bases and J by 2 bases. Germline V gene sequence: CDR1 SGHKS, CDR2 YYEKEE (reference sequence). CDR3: CASSFRDRGQETQYF. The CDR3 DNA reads TGTGCCAGCAGCTTCCGGGACAGGGGACAAGAGACCCAGTACTTC.

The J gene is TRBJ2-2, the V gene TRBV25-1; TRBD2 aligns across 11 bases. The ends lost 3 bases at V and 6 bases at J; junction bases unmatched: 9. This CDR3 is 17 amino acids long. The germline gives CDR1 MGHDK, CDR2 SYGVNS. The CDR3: CASSDRLAGTSAGELFF. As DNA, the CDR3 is TGTGCCAGCAGTGACCGACTAGCGGGAACCTCAGCCGGGGAGCTGTTTTTT.

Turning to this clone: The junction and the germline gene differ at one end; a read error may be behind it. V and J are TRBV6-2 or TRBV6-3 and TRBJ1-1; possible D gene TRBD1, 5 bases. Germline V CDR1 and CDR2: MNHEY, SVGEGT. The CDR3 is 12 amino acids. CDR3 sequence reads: CASSYGARTWVF. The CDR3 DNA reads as TGTGCCAGCAGTTACGGGGCCCGAACTTGGGTCTTT.

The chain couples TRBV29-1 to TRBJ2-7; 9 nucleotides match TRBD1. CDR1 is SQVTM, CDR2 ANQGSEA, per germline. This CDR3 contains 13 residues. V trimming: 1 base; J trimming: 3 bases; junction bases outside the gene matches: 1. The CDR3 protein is CSVEGTGVYEQYF. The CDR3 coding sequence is TGCAGCGTTGAAGGGACAGGGGTCTACGAGCAGTACTTC.

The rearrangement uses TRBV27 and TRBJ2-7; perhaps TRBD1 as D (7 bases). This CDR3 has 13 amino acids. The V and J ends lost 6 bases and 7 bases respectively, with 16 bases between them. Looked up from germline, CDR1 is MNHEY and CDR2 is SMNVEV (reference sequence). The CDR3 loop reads CASRAQGDWEQYF. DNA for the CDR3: TGTGCCAGCAGGGCTCAGGGGGACTGGGAGCAGTACTTC.

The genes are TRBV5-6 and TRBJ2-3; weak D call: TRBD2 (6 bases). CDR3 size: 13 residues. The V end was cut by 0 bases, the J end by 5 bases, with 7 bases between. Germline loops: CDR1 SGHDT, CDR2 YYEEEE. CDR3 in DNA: TGTGCCAGCAGCTTGGTGGGGGGAGATACGCAGTATTTT. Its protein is CASSLVGGDTQYF. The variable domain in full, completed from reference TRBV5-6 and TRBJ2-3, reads DAGVTQSPTHLIKTRGQQVTLRCSPKSGHDTVSWYQQALGQGPQFIFQYYEEEERQRGNFPDRFSGHQFPNYSSELNVNALLLGDSALYLCASSLVGGDTQYFGPGTRLTVL.

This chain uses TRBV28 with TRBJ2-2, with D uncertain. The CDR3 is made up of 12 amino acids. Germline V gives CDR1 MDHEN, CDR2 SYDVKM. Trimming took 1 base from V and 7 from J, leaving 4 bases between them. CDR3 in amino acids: CASSLLVGELFF. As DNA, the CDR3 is TGTGCCAGCAGTTTATTAGTCGGGGAGCTGTTTTTT.

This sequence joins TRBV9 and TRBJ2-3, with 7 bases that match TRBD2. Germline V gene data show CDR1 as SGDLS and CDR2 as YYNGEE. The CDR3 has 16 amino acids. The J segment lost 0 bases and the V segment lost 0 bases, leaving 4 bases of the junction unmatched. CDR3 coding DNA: TGTGCCAGCAGCGTAGCGGGGGGAACTAGCACAGATACGCAGTATTTT. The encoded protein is CASSVAGGTSTDTQYF.

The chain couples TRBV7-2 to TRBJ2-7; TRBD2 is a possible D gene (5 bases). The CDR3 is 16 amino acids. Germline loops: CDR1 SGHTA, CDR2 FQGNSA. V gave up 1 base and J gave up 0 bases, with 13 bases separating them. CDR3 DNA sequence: TGTGCCAGCAGCTTAGATGGGCGGAGGAGCTCCTACGAGCAGTACTTC. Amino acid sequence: CASSLDGRRSSYEQYF.

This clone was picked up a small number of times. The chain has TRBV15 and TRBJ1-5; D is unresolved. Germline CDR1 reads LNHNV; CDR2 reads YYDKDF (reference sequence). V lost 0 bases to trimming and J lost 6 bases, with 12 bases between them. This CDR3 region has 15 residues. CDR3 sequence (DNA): TGTGCCACCAGCAGAGACGGGAGGGTCGTTCAGCCCCAGCATTTT. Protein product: CATSRDGRVVQPQHF.

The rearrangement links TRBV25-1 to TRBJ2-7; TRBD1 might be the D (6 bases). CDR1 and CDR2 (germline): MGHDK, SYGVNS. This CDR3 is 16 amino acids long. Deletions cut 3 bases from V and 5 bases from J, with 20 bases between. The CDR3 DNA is TGTGCCAGCAGTGAGGTACCCGGGACAATAACACACGAGCAGTACTTC. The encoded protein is CASSEVPGTITHEQYF.